This T cell receptor (beta chain) was sequenced in a study of blood T cell repertoires in COVID-19. Clones were read by immunoSEQ multiplex PCR, and TCRdb kept only the in-frame ones, dropping some. In the table there are 200,000 to 250,000 clones, 90% of which are singletons. The CDR3 totals 14 residues. Germline CDR1 reads MDHEN; CDR2 reads SYDVKM. V was shortened by 6 bases and J by 3 bases, with 15 bases between the two germline ends. The chain joins TRBV28 to TRBJ2-7; D perhaps matches TRBD2 (6 bases). The sample consisted of peripheral blood. The source of this sequence is a man aged 30 to 39 with COVID-19, enrolled during active disease. CDR3 sequence (DNA): TGTGCCAGCAGCCGGCGGGACGGAAACTACGAGCAGTACTTC. Protein: CASSRRDGNYEQYF.